The 4 T cell receptor beta chains listed next were all sequenced from one sample in a study of shared clonotypes between healthy human individuals. The method was immunoSEQ multiplex PCR; TCRdb's version includes in-frame clones alone and lacks a portion of them. The sample records nearly 2 million clones, approximately 95% being singletons. The naive CD8 subset, CD45RO-negative cells positively selected for CCR7, excluded terminally differentiated effector memory CD45RA+ cells. Sequencing used naive CD8+ T cells sorted from blood. These receptors all stem from a young man in good health.

The chain recombines TRBV7-9 with TRBJ1-5; D not resolved. V was pared by 5 bases and J by 3 bases, with 5 bases between. CDR3 length: 12 residues. The V gene's germline CDR1 is SEHNR and CDR2 FQNEAQ (reference sequence). For the CDR3, the DNA is TGTGCCAGCAGCCACATCAATCAGCCCCAGCATTTT. This sequence encodes CASSHINQPQHF.

This sequence joins TRBV6-5 and TRBJ2-2; D not certain. This CDR3 is 12 amino acids long. Germline V gives CDR1 MNHEY, CDR2 SVGAGI. V gave up 2 bases and J gave up 6 bases, with 4 bases separating them. CDR3 DNA: TGTGCCAGCAGTTACACGCCCGGGGAGCTGTTTTTT. Translation: CASSYTPGELFF.

The chain employs TRBV5-4 and TRBJ1-2, with TRBD1 matching 10 bases. CDR1 and CDR2 from the germline V gene are SGHNT and YYREEE (reference sequence). V lost 0 bases, J lost 4 bases, and 3 bases stayed unmatched. The CDR3 totals 15 residues. Here the CDR3 reads CASSLEDRGGYGYTF. The CDR3 coding sequence is TGTGCCAGCAGCTTGGAGGACAGGGGGGGCTATGGCTACACCTTC.

In its sample, this clone was seen once. The CDR3 sequence: CASSLSGGTETQYF. The CDR3 bases are TGTGCCAGCAGCCTCTCAGGTGGGACGGAGACCCAGTACTTC. The rearrangement links TRBV4-2 to TRBJ2-5, with D perhaps being TRBD1 or TRBD2 (5 bases each). Germline V gives CDR1 LGHNA, CDR2 YNFKEQ. Trimming left V 4 bases short and J 5 bases short, with 14 bases between. The CDR3 spans 14 residues.